This T cell receptor (beta chain) came from a study of CXCR3-negative and CXCR3-positive naive CD8 T cells. CDR3 size: 16 residues. Germline values: CDR1 LGHDT, CDR2 YNNKEL (reference sequence). The study's findings and limits: Against CXCR3-negative naive cells, CXCR3-positive naive cells showed more hydrophobic TRB CDR3s.

Via 5' RACE with UMI labels, TRB cDNA libraries were prepared. TCRdb re-analyzed the 5' RACE reads; it lists each CDR3 protein once, without DNA. Its table lists some 120,000 distinct CDR3 sequences. In the case of this clonotype: No antigen is known for it.

The authors gated naive CD8+ T cells as CD45RO-CCR7+CD27+CD95-. The V call is TRBV3-1, the J call TRBJ1-3. The material sequenced was naive CXCR3+ CD8+ T cells from blood. Subset in this sample: CD45RO-CCR7+CD27+CD95- naive CD8+ T cells expressing CXCR3 (TNR3+). The origin of this receptor is a human donor in good health. Some clones in this sample may be carry-over from other donors' samples. CDR3 sequence: CASSQDATGSGNTIYF.